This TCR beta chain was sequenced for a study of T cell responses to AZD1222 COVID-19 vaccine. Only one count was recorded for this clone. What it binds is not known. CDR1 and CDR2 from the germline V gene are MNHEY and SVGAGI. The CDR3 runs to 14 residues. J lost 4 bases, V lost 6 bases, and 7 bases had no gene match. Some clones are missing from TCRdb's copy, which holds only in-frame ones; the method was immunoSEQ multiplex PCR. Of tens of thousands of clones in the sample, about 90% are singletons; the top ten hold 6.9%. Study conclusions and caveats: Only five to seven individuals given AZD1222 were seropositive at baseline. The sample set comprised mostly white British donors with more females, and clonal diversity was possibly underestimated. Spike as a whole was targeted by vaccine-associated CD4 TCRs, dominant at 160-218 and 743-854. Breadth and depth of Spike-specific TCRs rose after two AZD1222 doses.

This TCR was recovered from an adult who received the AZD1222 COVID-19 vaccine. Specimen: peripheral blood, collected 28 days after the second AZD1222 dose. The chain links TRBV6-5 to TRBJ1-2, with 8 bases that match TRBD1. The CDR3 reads CASRFRGLGYGYTF. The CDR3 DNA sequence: TGTGCCAGCAGGTTCAGGGGGCTTGGCTATGGCTACACCTTC.